The 18 T cell receptor beta chains below come from one sample, sequenced in a study of CD8 T cells in ankylosing spondylitis. Study conclusions and caveats: Among TCR beta sequences, a motif of under 10 highly homologous variants appeared characteristic of ankylosing spondylitis blood.

These receptors' antigens are unknown. TCRdb analysed the 5' RACE reads with MiXCR anew, one entry per CDR3 protein. The sample gives some 840,000 distinct CDR3 sequences, approximately 12% of which show up once; approximately 0.5% is in the top ten. The sample consisted of blood, either unsorted or a sorted T cell fraction (not recorded which). The source of these receptors is a male donor with ankylosing spondylitis.

CDR3 nucleotides: TGTGCCAGCGGGGCGGCAACTCGCACAGATACGCAGTATTTT. This sequence encodes CASGAATRTDTQYF. The J gene is TRBJ2-3, the V gene TRBV6-2 or TRBV6-3; tentatively, D is TRBD1 (5 bases). Trimming removed 8 bases at V and 1 base at J, with 13 bases between. Germline V CDR1 and CDR2: MNHEY, SVGEGT. The length of the CDR3 is 14 residues.

The V and J genes are TRBV20-1 and TRBJ1-1; D is unclear. The germline V gene encodes CDR1 DFQATT and CDR2 SNEGSKA (reference sequence). V was cut by 5 bases and J by 3 bases, with 7 bases left in between. The CDR3 totals 11 residues. CDR3 coding DNA: TGCAGTGCTCCGGGGTACACTGAAGCTTTCTTT. This codes for CSAPGYTEAFF.

This clonotype was counted only a few times. The V and J genes are TRBV25-1 and TRBJ2-5, with TRBD1 matching over 11 bases. Per the germline V gene, CDR1 is MGHDK and CDR2 is SYGVNS. The length of the CDR3 is 13 residues. The V gene end was trimmed by 3 bases and the J gene end by 7 bases; junction bases not matched to a gene: 1. The CDR3 protein is CASSEGTGGTQYF. The CDR3 DNA reads as TGTGCCAGCAGTGAGGGGACAGGGGGGACCCAGTACTTC.

Only a few counts were recorded for this clonotype. The genes are TRBV11-2 and TRBJ2-2, with D tentatively TRBD1 or TRBD2 (5 bases each). This CDR3 has 18 amino acids. V lost 5 bases, J lost 1 base, and 20 bases lay in between. From germline, CDR1 is SGHAT and CDR2 FQNNGV. Here the CDR3 reads CASSPLGSGRGNTGELFF. The CDR3 nucleotides read TGTGCCAGCAGCCCCCTCGGTTCGGGGCGTGGGAACACCGGGGAGCTGTTTTTT.

The table lists this clonotype with a few counts. This chain joins TRBV4-2 and TRBJ2-1; D remains ambiguous. There are 13 residues in the CDR3. The germline V gene has CDR1 LGHNA and CDR2 YNFKEQ. V was shortened by 3 bases and J by 3 bases, with 6 bases between the two germline ends. The DNA of the CDR3 is TGTGCCAGCAGCCAGGCTTACTACAATGAGCAGTTCTTC. The encoded protein is CASSQAYYNEQFF.

This clonotype came up a few times. V is TRBV7-8 and J is TRBJ1-2, with TRBD1 matching over 8 bases. The CDR3 is 17 residues long. Germline V gene lookup returns CDR1 SGHVS and CDR2 FQNEAQ. Trimming cost V 8 bases and J 3 bases; bases outside gene matches: 17. The CDR3, as DNA: TGTGCCAGCCACCTCAGGACAGGGACTGGAGGAGACTATGGCTACACCTTC. Protein sequence: CASHLRTGTGGDYGYTF.

This clonotype was seen more than once but under ten times. The chain's CDR3 is CASSLSGGPQYF. DNA for the CDR3: TGTGCCAGCAGCTTATCAGGGGGTCCGCAGTATTTT. This sequence joins TRBV7-3 and TRBJ2-3, with 7 positions matching TRBD1. The CDR3 is 12 amino acids. From germline, CDR1 is SGHTA and CDR2 FQGTGA. V lost 2 bases to trimming and J lost 10 bases; unmatched junction nucleotides: 3.

This chain joins TRBV11-3 and TRBJ2-3; the D gene is possibly TRBD1 (6 bases). Germline V CDR1 and CDR2: SGHNT, YENEEA. The CDR3 extends over 13 amino acids. The V end lost 5 bases, the J end lost 2 bases, and 8 bases lay between the germline ends. CDR3 protein: CASSGQNTDTQYF. CDR3 DNA: TGTGCCAGCAGCGGACAGAACACAGATACGCAGTATTTT.

This clonotype came up a few times. The chain carries TRBV6-5 and TRBJ2-5; D gene uncertain. The germline CDR1 and CDR2 sequences are MNHEY and SVGAGI. The CDR3 extends over 14 amino acids. The V and J ends lost 8 bases and 2 bases respectively, with 15 bases between them. This CDR3 is CASRLILIQETQYF. The CDR3 DNA follows: TGTGCCAGCCGTTTGATATTAATTCAAGAGACCCAGTACTTC.

The chain employs TRBV9 and TRBJ2-7; D may match TRBD1 or TRBD2 (6 bases each). This CDR3 region has 16 residues. The germline gives CDR1 SGDLS, CDR2 YYNGEE. The V end lost 4 bases, the J end lost 2 bases, and 19 bases lay between the germline ends. The CDR3 DNA is TGTGCCAGCAGCAAGGGGGTGACTAGTTTGACCTACGAGCAGTACTTC. Its protein product is CASSKGVTSLTYEQYF. Full variable domain (remainder filled in from reference TRBV9 and TRBJ2-7): DSGVTQTPKHLITATGQRVTLRCSPRSGDLSVYWYQQSLDQGLQFLIQYYNGEERAKGNILERFSAQQFPDLHSELNLSSLELGDSALYFCASSKGVTSLTYEQYFGPGTRLTVT.

The gene calls are TRBV4-3 and TRBJ1-2; 8 bases are shared with TRBD1. This CDR3 spans 14 amino acids. Germline lookup yields CDR1 LGHNA and CDR2 YSLEER. The ends lost 3 bases at V and 5 bases at J; junction bases unmatched: 5. This chain's CDR3 is CASSQDDRGYGYTF. CDR3 DNA sequence: TGCGCCAGCAGCCAGGATGACAGGGGTTATGGCTACACCTTC.

This clonotype was counted only a few times. The chain recombines TRBV4-2 with TRBJ2-7; 10 bases are shared with TRBD2. This CDR3 is built from 17 residues. Germline V gene sequence: CDR1 LGHNA, CDR2 YNFKEQ. V lost 3 bases to trimming and J lost 1 base; unmatched junction nucleotides: 9. CDR3 protein: CASSQVIAGGPSYEQYF. CDR3 DNA: TGTGCCAGCAGCCAGGTCATAGCGGGAGGCCCATCCTACGAGCAGTACTTC.

This clonotype occurred many times. The chain has TRBV7-9 and TRBJ2-1; D gene uncertain. This CDR3 region has 12 residues. Germline-derived CDR1 and CDR2 are SEHNR and FQNEAQ (reference sequence). Deletions cut 5 bases from V and 2 bases from J, with 4 bases between. This chain's CDR3 is CASSLPYNEQFF. In nucleotides, the CDR3 is TGTGCCAGCAGCCTCCCCTACAATGAGCAGTTCTTC.

The CDR3 nucleotides are TGCAGTGCTAGTCGGCTAGCGGGATACACAGATACGCAGTATTTT. Protein: CSASRLAGYTDTQYF. The J gene is TRBJ2-3, the V gene TRBV20-1; 9 bases map to TRBD2. With V trimmed by 3 bases and J by 2 bases, 6 bases remained unmatched. In germline, CDR1 is DFQATT, CDR2 SNEGSKA (reference sequence). The CDR3 is 15 amino acids.

This clonotype was detected ten times or more. The chain combines TRBV20-1 with TRBJ2-7; D is possibly TRBD2 (5 bases). This CDR3 comprises 13 residues. CDR1 is DFQATT and CDR2 is SNEGSKA in the germline V gene (reference sequence). Trimming took off 3 bases at V and 0 bases at J, with 9 bases between the two ends. CDR3 sequence (DNA): TGCAGTGCTAGCGGGATGAGCTCCTACGAGCAGTACTTC. Amino acids: CSASGMSSYEQYF.

The rearrangement uses TRBV14 and TRBJ1-1; no reliable D call. Trimming removed 2 bases at V and 10 bases at J, with 26 bases between. Germline loops: CDR1 SGHDN, CDR2 FVKESK. The CDR3 extends over 17 amino acids. CDR3 nucleotide sequence: TGTGCCAGCAGCCAACTCCGAGGAGGTTTTTGGCATACGGGAGCTTTCTTT. Amino acids: CASSQLRGGFWHTGAFF.

This chain connects TRBV10-3 to TRBJ2-7; maybe TRBD1 (6 bases). Germline V lookup: CDR1 ENHRY, CDR2 SYGVKD. There are 13 residues in the CDR3. Trimming pared 4 bases from V and 6 bases from J, leaving 13 bases between. CDR3 sequence (DNA): TGTGCCATCAGTGGCGCTAGGGGGTTCGAGCAGTACTTC. Amino acid sequence: CAISGARGFEQYF.

This clonotype showed up many times. The chain joins TRBV5-1 to TRBJ2-7, with 7 bases aligning to TRBD1. The CDR3 extends over 14 amino acids. CDR1 is SGHRS and CDR2 is YFSETQ in the germline V gene. J was trimmed by 2 bases and V by 4 bases; bases with no gene match: 6. CDR3 sequence: CASSKTGTAYEQYF. The DNA for the CDR3 is TGCGCCAGCAGCAAGACCGGGACAGCCTACGAGCAGTACTTC.